This T cell receptor beta chain was sequenced for a study of T cells in Graves' hyperthyroidism and ophthalmopathy. Findings of the study overall: Blood samples included most of the expanded thyroid clonotypes exceeding 0.001.

It was RNA transcripts that yielded the amplified TCR beta CDR3 regions. The study used the HTBI primer set for a first-round RT-PCR of the TCR CDR3. TCRdb re-called the multiplex PCR reads with MiXCR, one entry per CDR3 protein. The table includes 200,000 to 300,000 distinct CDR3 sequences, 24% detected once. This clonotype was counted between two and nine times. No antigen is known for it. This CDR3 spans 13 amino acids. The V end was cut by 6 bases, the J end by 5 bases, with 10 bases between. Germline V gene data show CDR1 as SEHNR and CDR2 as FQNEAQ (reference sequence). This sequence was found in a middle-aged woman with Graves' ophthalmopathy. Sample: blood. The genes are TRBV7-9 and TRBJ2-2; a possible D gene is TRBD1 (5 bases). CDR3 sequence reads: CASRQAETGELFF. CDR3 DNA sequence: TGTGCCAGCAGACAGGCGGAGACCGGGGAGCTGTTTTTT.